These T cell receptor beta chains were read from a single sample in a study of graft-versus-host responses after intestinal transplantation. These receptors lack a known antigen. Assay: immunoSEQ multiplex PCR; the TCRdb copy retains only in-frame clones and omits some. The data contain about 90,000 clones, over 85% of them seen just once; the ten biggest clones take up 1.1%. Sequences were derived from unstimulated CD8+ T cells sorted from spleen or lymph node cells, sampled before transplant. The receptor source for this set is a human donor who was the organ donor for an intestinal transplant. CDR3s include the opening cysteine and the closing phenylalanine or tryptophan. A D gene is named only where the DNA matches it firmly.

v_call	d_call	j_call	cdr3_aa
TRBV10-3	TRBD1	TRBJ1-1	CAISAPGQGPNTEAFF
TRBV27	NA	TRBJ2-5	CASSGGVGETQYF
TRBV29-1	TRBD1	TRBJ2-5	CSALEQGVWETQYF
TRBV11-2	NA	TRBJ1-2	CASSWGGESGNTF
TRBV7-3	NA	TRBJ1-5	CASSGKVKGQPQHF
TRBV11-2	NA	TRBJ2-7	CASSLAGRGGEQYF
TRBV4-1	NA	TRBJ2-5	CASSQDPGGQETQYF
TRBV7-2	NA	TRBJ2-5	CASSSPAAQETQYF
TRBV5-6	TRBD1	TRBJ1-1	CASSSDRAGSTEAFF
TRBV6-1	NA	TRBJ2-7	CASSEGSGHYEQYF
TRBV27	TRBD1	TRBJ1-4	CASSGQGAATNEKLFF